The rows below give T cell receptor beta chains drawn from one sample of a study of CD8+ T cells in alopecia areata. Libraries were prepared by immunoSEQ multiplex PCR; TCRdb keeps only in-frame clonotypes and omits some of them. This sample has fewer than 150,000 clones; roughly three fifths occur once, and the top ten carry 3% to 3.5%. The starting material was CD4+ T cells sorted from blood, obtained at week 24, from a patient treated with tofacitinib. The origin of the receptors is a human donor with alopecia areata. CDR3s include the opening cysteine and the closing phenylalanine or tryptophan. A D gene is named only where the DNA matches it firmly. Only part of the rows carry a size: once, few, many, or a class if the clone is expanded.

NA 11 NA TRBJ2-5 TRBV13 CAISLGETQYF TGTGCCATTTCGTTGGGGGAGACCCAGTACTTC
NA 13 NA TRBJ2-5 TRBV4-1 CASSQDAGWTQYF TGCGCCAGCAGCCAAGATGCAGGGTGGACCCAGTACTTC
NA 14 NA TRBJ1-5 TRBV30 CAWSVGHSNQPQHF TGTGCCTGGAGTGTGGGACACAGCAATCAGCCCCAGCATTTT
NA 14 NA TRBJ2-7 TRBV27 CASSVRGGPYEQYF TGTGCCAGCAGCGTCCGAGGGGGGCCCTACGAGCAGTACTTC
few 13 NA TRBJ2-3 TRBV29-1 CSVVPRLTDTQYF TGCAGCGTTGTCCCACGGCTCACAGATACGCAGTATTTT
NA 13 TRBD2 TRBJ2-5 TRBV6-4 CASSDSGTTTQYF TGTGCCAGCAGTGACTCGGGGACTACGACCCAGTACTTC
NA 15 TRBD1 TRBJ1-2 TRBV5-4 CASSFRTGDNYGYTF TGTGCCAGCAGCTTCAGGACAGGGGATAACTATGGCTACACCTTC
NA 13 NA TRBJ2-3 TRBV19 CASRPWGTDTQYF TGTGCCAGTCGACCTTGGGGCACAGATACGCAGTATTTT
NA 16 TRBD1 TRBJ1-5 TRBV2 CASRTGTAGRNQPQHF TGTGCCAGCAGGACCGGGACAGCGGGTCGCAATCAGCCCCAGCATTTT
NA 13 NA TRBJ2-5 TRBV5-1 CASSFGSQETQYF TGCGCCAGCAGCTTCGGGAGCCAAGAGACCCAGTACTTC
few 11 NA TRBJ2-5 TRBV7-2 CASTPQETQYF TGTGCCAGCACCCCTCAGGAGACCCAGTACTTC
NA 14 NA TRBJ1-6 TRBV18 CASSTTEYNSPLHF TGTGCCAGCTCAACGACAGAGTATAATTCACCCCTCCACTTT
few 15 NA TRBJ2-2 TRBV10-3 CAISETTKNTGELFF TGTGCCATCAGTGAGACTACCAAGAACACCGGGGAGCTGTTTTTT
NA 15 NA TRBJ1-5 TRBV6-5 CASSYGRPGNQPQHF TGTGCCAGCAGTTACGGTCGGCCAGGGAATCAGCCCCAGCATTTT
NA 15 NA TRBJ2-3 TRBV6-6 CASSSMAGEVDTQYF TGTGCCAGCAGTTCTATGGCAGGGGAGGTAGATACGCAGTATTTT
NA 15 TRBD2 TRBJ2-3 TRBV15 CATSRASGGADTQYF TGTGCCACCAGCAGAGCCAGCGGGGGGGCGGATACGCAGTATTTT
NA 14 TRBD1 TRBJ1-3 TRBV23-1 CASLTGDAGNTIYF TGCGCCAGTCTAACAGGGGATGCCGGAAACACCATATATTTT
NA 12 NA TRBJ2-1 TRBV7-2 CASSLFYNEQFF TGTGCCAGCAGCTTATTCTACAATGAGCAGTTCTTC
few 14 NA TRBJ2-5 TRBV5-1 CASSLSGGSETQYF TGCGCCAGCAGCTTAAGTGGAGGCTCGGAGACCCAGTACTTC
NA 15 TRBD1 TRBJ1-5 TRBV4-3 CASSHGTGSHQPQHF TGCGCCAGCAGCCACGGGACAGGGAGTCACCAGCCCCAGCATTTT
NA 18 TRBD1 TRBJ2-6 TRBV7-2 CASSPPPQGATGANVLTF TGTGCCAGCAGCCCACCTCCGCAGGGGGCAACAGGGGCCAACGTCCTGACTTTC
NA 13 NA TRBJ2-3 TRBV30 CAWSVHSRGTQYF TGTGCCTGGAGTGTACACAGCCGGGGTACGCAGTATTTT
NA 15 TRBD2 TRBJ2-5 TRBV5-1 CASSLIRGGQETQYF TGCGCCAGCAGCTTGATCCGGGGGGGACAAGAGACCCAGTACTTC
NA 13 NA TRBJ2-7 TRBV29-1 CSVPTPNSREQYF TGCAGCGTTCCGACGCCGAATAGCCGCGAGCAGTACTTC
NA 15 TRBD2 TRBJ2-5 TRBV5-4 CASSFSGDPWQTQYF TGTGCCAGCAGCTTTAGCGGGGACCCCTGGCAGACCCAGTACTTC
few 14 TRBD1 TRBJ1-2 TRBV30 CAWKRQGPNYGYTF TGTGCCTGGAAGCGACAGGGACCTAACTATGGCTACACCTTC
NA 13 NA TRBJ2-1 TRBV29-1 CSVARVTYNEQFF TGCAGCGTCGCCCGGGTTACCTACAATGAGCAGTTCTTC
few 17 NA TRBJ2-4 TRBV4-1 CASSQEAGVGTKNIQYF TGCGCCAGCAGCCAAGAAGCAGGGGTTGGAACCAAAAACATTCAGTACTTC
NA 15 NA TRBJ2-1 TRBV15 CATSRAGSSYNEQFF TGTGCCACCAGCAGAGCGGGGAGCTCCTACAATGAGCAGTTCTTC
NA 15 NA TRBJ2-1 TRBV5-1 CASSGGYGSYNEQFF TGCGCCAGCAGCGGAGGGTATGGCTCCTACAATGAGCAGTTCTTC
NA 12 NA TRBJ2-5 TRBV7-2 CASSRYQETQYF TGTGCCAGCAGCCGGTACCAAGAGACCCAGTACTTC
NA 14 NA TRBJ1-1 TRBV29-1 CSVEGAGEGTEAFF TGCAGCGTTGAGGGGGCAGGGGAAGGGACTGAAGCTTTCTTT
NA 18 TRBD2 TRBJ2-5 TRBV7-9 CASSKSGLAGGRQETQYF TGTGCCAGCAGCAAGTCGGGACTAGCGGGGGGGCGACAAGAGACCCAGTACTTC
NA 16 TRBD1 TRBJ1-1 TRBV4-1 CASSAITGQGNTEAFF TGCGCCAGCAGCGCTATTACGGGACAGGGAAACACTGAAGCTTTCTTT
NA 18 NA TRBJ2-3 TRBV15 CATSRGGGPGLRTDTQYF TGTGCCACCAGCAGAGGAGGGGGGCCCGGGCTCCGTACAGATACGCAGTATTTT
NA 13 NA TRBJ2-1 TRBV18 CASSPGRYNEQFF TGTGCCAGCTCACCGGGCAGGTACAATGAGCAGTTCTTC
NA 11 NA TRBJ1-2 TRBV29-1 CSVGGTDGYTF TGCAGCGTTGGAGGGACCGATGGCTACACCTTC
once 15 TRBD1 TRBJ2-7 TRBV4-2 CASSQRTGGSYEQYF TGTGCCAGCAGCCAGAGGACAGGGGGCTCCTACGAGCAGTACTTC
NA 15 NA TRBJ2-1 TRBV10-3 CAIRRASGSYNEQFF TGTGCCATCAGGAGGGCCTCCGGCTCCTACAATGAGCAGTTCTTC
few 17 TRBD2 TRBJ2-3 TRBV4-2 CASSQVKTSGDRDTQYF TGTGCCAGCAGCCAAGTTAAGACTAGCGGGGACCGGGATACGCAGTATTTT
few 13 NA TRBJ2-7 TRBV7-9 CASSSQGGYEQYF TGTGCCAGCAGCTCCCAGGGGGGTTACGAGCAGTACTTC
NA 9 NA TRBJ1-1 TRBV29-1 CSVEREAFF TGCAGCGTAGAAAGAGAAGCTTTCTTT
few 11 NA TRBJ1-1 TRBV5-1 CASSFNSEAFF TGCGCCAGCAGCTTTAATTCTGAAGCTTTCTTT
few 14 NA TRBJ2-2 TRBV6-1 CASSEPFAVGELFF TGTGCCAGCAGTGAACCGTTCGCTGTCGGGGAGCTGTTTTTT
few 15 NA TRBJ2-1 TRBV10-1 CASSERGASVNEQFF TGCGCCAGCAGTGAGAGGGGGGCCTCCGTCAATGAGCAGTTCTTC
NA 14 NA TRBJ2-1 TRBV19 CASSPGTSYNEQFF TGTGCCAGTAGTCCGGGAACGTCCTACAATGAGCAGTTCTTC
NA 14 TRBD2 TRBJ2-7 TRBV7-2 CASSFGLAAYEQYF TGTGCCAGCAGCTTTGGACTAGCGGCGTACGAGCAGTACTTC
few 15 NA TRBJ2-1 TRBV29-1 CSVAQQAGLNNEQFF TGCAGCGTTGCCCAGCAAGCAGGCCTGAACAATGAGCAGTTCTTC
NA 15 TRBD2 TRBJ2-1 TRBV5-1 CASSLNSGRTSEQFF TGCGCCAGCAGCTTGAATAGCGGGCGGACCAGTGAGCAGTTCTTC
few 15 NA TRBJ2-6 TRBV30 CAWTGGGSGANVLTF TGTGCCTGGACCGGAGGGGGGTCTGGGGCCAACGTCCTGACTTTC
NA 15 NA TRBJ1-2 TRBV27 CASSIQQGLAYGYTF TGTGCCAGCAGTATCCAACAGGGACTCGCCTATGGCTACACCTTC
few 15 TRBD1 TRBJ2-1 TRBV29-1 CSVDRQGAHYNEQFF TGCAGCGTTGACCGACAGGGGGCCCACTACAATGAGCAGTTCTTC
NA 15 TRBD1 TRBJ2-5 TRBV19 CASSTQGAIWETQYF TGTGCCAGTAGCACACAGGGGGCGATTTGGGAGACCCAGTACTTC
few 14 NA TRBJ1-2 TRBV18 CASSPNPSNYGYTF TGTGCCAGCTCACCAAACCCGAGCAACTATGGCTACACCTTC
NA 14 TRBD1 TRBJ2-7 TRBV9 CASSPDRSSYEQYF TGTGCCAGCAGCCCGGACAGGAGCTCCTACGAGCAGTACTTC
NA 13 TRBD1 TRBJ2-3 TRBV29-1 CSAARQGSDTQYF TGCAGCGCCGCTCGACAGGGGTCAGATACGCAGTATTTT
many 12 NA TRBJ1-1 TRBV7-2 CASSYHSRGAFF TGTGCCAGCAGCTACCATTCCCGGGGGGCTTTCTTT
NA 10 NA TRBJ2-3 TRBV20-1 CSAGADTQYF TGCAGTGCTGGCGCAGATACGCAGTATTTT